Listed here are 13 T cell receptor beta chains from one sample, sequenced in a study of shared clonotypes between healthy human individuals. Profiling relied on immunoSEQ multiplex PCR, and the TCRdb table lists in-frame clones only, not all of them. The sample yields approximately 2.3 million clones, more than 80% seen once. The sample comprised naive CD4+ T cells from PBMCs. Subset given: CD45RA+ positively selected. Receptors originate from a young man in good health. Some clones in this sample may be carry-over from other donors' samples.

The V gene is TRBV6-5, the J gene TRBJ2-3, with TRBD2 matching over 8 bases. V lost 6 bases, J lost 4 bases, and 6 bases stayed unmatched. This CDR3 is built from 14 residues. Germline loops: CDR1 MNHEY, CDR2 SVGAGI. For the CDR3, the DNA is TGTGCCAGCAGAACCTTAGCGGGGTCAGATACGCAGTATTTT. Amino acids: CASRTLAGSDTQYF.

This chain joins TRBV7-9 and TRBJ2-1, with 8 bases fitting TRBD2. Unmatched junction bases numbered 6, after V lost 5 bases and J lost 3 bases. Germline-derived CDR1 and CDR2 are SEHNR and FQNEAQ (reference sequence). The CDR3 has 15 amino acids. CDR3 sequence (DNA): TGTGCCAGCAGCAAAGAGACTAGCGTCTACAATGAGCAGTTCTTC. This codes for CASSKETSVYNEQFF. The whole variable domain, filled in from reference TRBV7-9 and TRBJ2-1, reads DTGVSQNPRHKITKRGQNVTFRCDPISEHNRLYWYRQTLGQGPEFLTYFQNEAQLEKSRLLSDRFSAERPKGSFSTLEIQRTEQGDSAMYLCASSKETSVYNEQFFGPGTRLTVL.

The gene calls are TRBV18 and TRBJ2-5, with a weak D call TRBD1 (5 bases). This CDR3 has 14 amino acids. Per germline, CDR1 KGHSH and CDR2 LQKENI. Trimming took off 0 bases at V and 5 bases at J, with 10 bases between the two ends. This CDR3 is CASSPPSRVETQYF. As DNA, the CDR3 is TGTGCCAGCTCACCACCGTCCAGGGTTGAGACCCAGTACTTC.

The chain uses TRBV25-1 and TRBJ2-4, with D perhaps matching TRBD2 (6 bases). The length of the CDR3 is 13 residues. The germline V and J ends were trimmed by 3 bases and 13 bases, with 16 bases remaining between them. In germline, CDR1 is MGHDK, CDR2 SYGVNS. CDR3 DNA sequence: TGTGCCAGCAGTGAGCAGAGAGCGGGTCCGCAGTACTTC. This encodes CASSEQRAGPQYF.

The rearrangement links TRBV18 to TRBJ2-2; 8 nucleotides agree with TRBD1. This CDR3 spans 14 amino acids. Germline lookup yields CDR1 KGHSH and CDR2 LQKENI. Trimming cost V 7 bases and J 8 bases; bases outside gene matches: 9. The CDR3 is CASFKDRASGELFF. CDR3 coding DNA: TGTGCCAGCTTTAAGGACAGGGCGAGTGGGGAGCTGTTTTTT.

The genes are TRBV5-6 and TRBJ2-3, with D uncertain. V was shortened by 4 bases and J by 3 bases, with 9 bases between the two germline ends. The CDR3 sequence is 13 residues long. Per germline, CDR1 SGHDT and CDR2 YYEEEE. The CDR3 sequence is CASSPRMTDTQYF. CDR3 in DNA: TGTGCCAGCAGCCCTCGTATGACAGATACGCAGTATTTT.

This clone was counted a few times. J is TRBJ1-2 and V is TRBV19, with TRBD1 matching 9 bases. The J segment lost 7 bases and the V segment lost 5 bases, leaving 11 bases of the junction unmatched. The CDR3 length is 15 residues. Germline assignment: CDR1 LNHDA and CDR2 SQIVND (reference sequence). CDR3 residues: CASSSSRQGGSGYTF. DNA for the CDR3: TGTGCCAGTAGTTCTTCGAGACAGGGGGGAAGTGGCTACACCTTC. The whole variable domain, remainder taken from reference TRBV19 and TRBJ1-2, is DGGITQSPKYLFRKEGQNVTLSCEQNLNHDAMYWYRQDPGQGLRLIYYSQIVNDFQKGDIAEGYSVSREKKESFPLTVTSAQKNPTAFYLCASSSSRQGGSGYTFGSGTRLTVV.

The J gene is TRBJ1-1, the V gene TRBV11-1; no clear D gene. This CDR3 has 13 residues. Per germline, CDR1 SGHAT and CDR2 FQDESV (reference sequence). V was clipped by 5 bases and J by 2 bases, with 9 bases between them. The CDR3 protein is CASSQIINTEAFF. The CDR3, as DNA: TGTGCCAGCAGCCAAATCATTAACACTGAAGCTTTCTTT.

The J gene is TRBJ2-5, the V gene TRBV9; the D gene is possibly TRBD2 (6 bases). This CDR3 has 15 residues. The germline gives CDR1 SGDLS, CDR2 YYNGEE. Trimming removed 6 bases from V and 1 base from J, with 16 bases in between. CDR3 nucleotide sequence: TGTGCCAGCACCGCCGGGGGACCAGCCCAAGAGACCCAGTACTTC. Translation: CASTAGGPAQETQYF.

The CDR3 spells CAWSRGGPYGYTF. The CDR3 DNA reads TGTGCCTGGAGCCGAGGGGGCCCTTATGGCTACACCTTC. The chain carries TRBV30 and TRBJ1-2, with 7 bases that match TRBD1. There are 13 residues in the CDR3. The V segment lost 3 bases and the J segment 5 bases; nucleotides outside the gene matches: 6. CDR1 is GTSNPN and CDR2 is SVGIG in the germline V gene (reference sequence).

The chain combines TRBV9 with TRBJ2-3; D tentatively reads TRBD1 or TRBD2 (5 bases each). CDR1 is SGDLS and CDR2 is YYNGEE in the germline V gene. The CDR3 is 16 residues long. V was cut by 4 bases and J by 2 bases, with 17 bases left in between. The CDR3 nucleotides read TGTGCCAGCAGCCCCGGGACCCGATCCTTCACAGATACGCAGTATTTT. Residues: CASSPGTRSFTDTQYF.

This chain links TRBV7-2 with TRBJ2-5; TRBD2 aligns across 8 bases. The V and J ends lost 0 bases and 2 bases, in that order; junction bases with no gene match: 8. The CDR3 is 17 residues long. Germline lookup yields CDR1 SGHTA and CDR2 FQGNSA. Written as DNA, the CDR3 is TGTGCCAGCAGCTTAGCGCTGGGTAGCGGGGCGCAAGAGACCCAGTACTTC. As protein: CASSLALGSGAQETQYF.

The chain couples TRBV28 to TRBJ1-2; D not certain. The CDR3 loop spans 16 amino acids. V lost 2 bases, J lost 1 base, and 14 bases lay in between. CDR1 is MDHEN, CDR2 SYDVKM, per germline. The CDR3 reads CASSLSPQLINYGYTF. CDR3 bases: TGTGCCAGCAGTTTAAGTCCCCAGTTGATTAACTATGGCTACACCTTC.